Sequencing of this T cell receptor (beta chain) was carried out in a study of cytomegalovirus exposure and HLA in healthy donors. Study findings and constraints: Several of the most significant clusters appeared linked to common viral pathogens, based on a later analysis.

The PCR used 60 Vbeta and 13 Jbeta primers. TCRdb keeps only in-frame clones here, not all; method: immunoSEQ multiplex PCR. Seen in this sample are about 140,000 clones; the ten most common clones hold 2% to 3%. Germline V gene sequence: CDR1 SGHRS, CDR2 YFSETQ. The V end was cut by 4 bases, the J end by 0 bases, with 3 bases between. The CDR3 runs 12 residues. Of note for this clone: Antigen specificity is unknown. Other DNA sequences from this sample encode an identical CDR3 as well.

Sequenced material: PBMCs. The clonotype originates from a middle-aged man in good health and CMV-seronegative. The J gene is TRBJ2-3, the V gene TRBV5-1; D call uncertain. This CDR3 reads CASSLSTDTQYF. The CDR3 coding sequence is TGCGCCAGCAGCCTAAGCACAGATACGCAGTATTTT.